This T cell receptor (beta chain) came from a study of PD-L1 blockade in urothelial cancer. Germline CDR1 SGHTA, CDR2 FQGNSA. The germline V and J ends were trimmed by 0 bases and 4 bases, with 12 bases remaining between them. The CDR3 contains 15 residues. Time point here: peripheral blood 6 weeks after treatment start. Some clones are missing from TCRdb's copy, which holds only in-frame ones; the method was immunoSEQ multiplex PCR. The sample lists approximately 110,000 clones, around 90% occurring once. The chain links TRBV7-2 to TRBJ1-2; D is perhaps TRBD1 (5 bases). This sequence was found in a man aged 55 to 70 with urothelial cancer. The sample in question was PBMCs, obtained around atezolizumab (anti-PD-L1) treatment. CDR3 nucleotide sequence: TGTGCCAGCAGCTTAGCTGTTGGGGCTGCCTATGGCTACACCTTC. It yields the protein CASSLAVGAAYGYTF.